Listed here is a single T cell receptor beta chain. It lacks a known antigen. Base quality data are lacking; no much larger clone is found one base away. V is clipped by 3 bases and J by 2 bases, and the sequence between their germline boundaries is 14 bases long. The CDR3, from cysteine to phenylalanine, totals 15 residues. Just CDR3 DNA is preserved here, 45 bases in frame from base 1. CDR1 LGHNA and CDR2 YSLEER were looked up in the germline V gene. The protocol used for the library was the immunoSEQ multiplex PCR assay. This immuneACCESS table, as held by TCRdb, lists in-frame sequences with V and J called but not all clones. Of the missing ones, under half trace to an unresolved V gene in checked studies; the others have no known cause. The sample profile shows tens of thousands of clones; more than 85% of them were found once. The top ten clonotypes cover 0.35% to 0.4% of the sample. This sample was included in a study of technical replicates of blood from a handful of donors (dated by TCRdb to 2016 to 2017).

The receptor chain draws on TRBV4-3 and TRBJ2-7, with a weak D call of TRBD2 (6 bases match). This TCR derives from a human donor in good health. Sequencing used T cells isolated from PBMCs. CDR3 loop: CASSHRAGSTYEQYF. DNA sequence: TGCGCCAGCAGCCATCGGGCGGGATCAACCTACGAGCAGTACTTC.